This entry features one TCR beta chain sequence. The PCR contained 60 Vbeta and 13 Jbeta primers. TCRdb's copy holds only in-frame clones and misses some; the assay was immunoSEQ multiplex PCR. The sample holds about 89,000 clones; roughly three fifths are singletons and the top ten take roughly 6%. This sample is drawn from a study of cytomegalovirus exposure and HLA in healthy donors. Germline V gene sequence: CDR1 GTSNPN, CDR2 SVGIG (reference sequence). V was cut by 5 bases and J by 0 bases, with 9 bases left in between. The CDR3 spans 13 residues. This chain links TRBV30 with TRBJ2-3, with D possibly TRBD1 on 6 matching bases. This TCR derives from a woman aged 30 to 39 in good health and CMV-seronegative. The sequenced sample was PBMCs. The CDR3 DNA is TGTGCCTGGTCACAGGGTAGCACAGATACGCAGTATTTT. Translating gives CAWSQGSTDTQYF. Full variable domain (outside the CDR3, taken from reference TRBV30 and TRBJ2-3): SQTIHQWPATLVQPVGSPLSLECTVEGTSNPNLYWYRQAAGRGLQLLFYSVGIGQISSEVPQNLSASRPQDRQFILSSKKLLLSDSGFYLCAWSQGSTDTQYFGPGTRLTVL.